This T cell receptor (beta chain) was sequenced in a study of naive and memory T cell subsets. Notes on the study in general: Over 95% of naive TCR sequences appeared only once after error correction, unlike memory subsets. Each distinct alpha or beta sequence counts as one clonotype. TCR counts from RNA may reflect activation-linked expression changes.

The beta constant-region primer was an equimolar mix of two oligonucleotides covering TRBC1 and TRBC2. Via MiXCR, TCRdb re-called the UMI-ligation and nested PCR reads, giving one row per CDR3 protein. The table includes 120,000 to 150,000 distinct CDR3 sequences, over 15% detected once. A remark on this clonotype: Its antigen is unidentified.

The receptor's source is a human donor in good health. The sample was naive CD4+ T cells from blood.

As DNA, the CDR3 is TGTGCCAGCAGCAGAGCCATGCGTCCGGTCAGGGGGTTTGATCCCCAGCATTTT. As protein: CASSRAMRPVRGFDPQHF. The J gene is TRBJ1-5, the V gene TRBV21-1; the table names TRBD1, a call not compared with the DNA. TRBV21-1 is annotated as a pseudogene. The CDR3 has 18 residues.